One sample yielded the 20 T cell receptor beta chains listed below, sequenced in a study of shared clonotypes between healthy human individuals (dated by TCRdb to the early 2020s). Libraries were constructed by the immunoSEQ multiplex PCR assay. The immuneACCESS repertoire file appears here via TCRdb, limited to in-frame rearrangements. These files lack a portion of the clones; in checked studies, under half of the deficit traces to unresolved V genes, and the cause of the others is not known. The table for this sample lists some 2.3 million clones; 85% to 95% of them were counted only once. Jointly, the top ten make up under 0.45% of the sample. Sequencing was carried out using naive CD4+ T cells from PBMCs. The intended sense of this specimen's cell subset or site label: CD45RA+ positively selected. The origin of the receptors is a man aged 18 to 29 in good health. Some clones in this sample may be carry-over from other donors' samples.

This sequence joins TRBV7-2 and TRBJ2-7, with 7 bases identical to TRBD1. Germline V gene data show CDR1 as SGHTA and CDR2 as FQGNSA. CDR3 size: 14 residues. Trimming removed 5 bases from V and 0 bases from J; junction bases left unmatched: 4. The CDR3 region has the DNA TGTGCCAGCAGCCCGGGACAGTACTCCTACGAGCAGTACTTC. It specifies CASSPGQYSYEQYF.

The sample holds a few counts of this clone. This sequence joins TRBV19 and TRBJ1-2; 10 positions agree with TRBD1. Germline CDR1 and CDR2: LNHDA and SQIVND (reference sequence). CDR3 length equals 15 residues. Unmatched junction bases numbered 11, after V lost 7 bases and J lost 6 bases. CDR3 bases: TGTGCCAGTACGGACAGGGGGGAACCTACAGATGGCTACACCTTC. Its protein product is CASTDRGEPTDGYTF.

CDR3 region: CSVGDRGNTEAFF. CDR3 nucleotides: TGCAGCGTTGGTGACAGGGGGAACACTGAAGCTTTCTTT. This rearrangement joins TRBV29-1 to TRBJ1-1; TRBD1 aligns across 8 bases. The germline V gene encodes CDR1 SQVTM and CDR2 ANQGSEA. V was clipped by 4 bases and J by 1 base; unmatched bases: 2. The CDR3 runs 13 residues. Variable domain in full (rest from reference TRBV29-1 and TRBJ1-1): SAVISQKPSRDICQRGTSLTIQCQVDSQVTMMFWYRQQPGQSLTLIATANQGSEATYESGFVIDKFPISRPNLTFSTLTVSNMSPEDSSIYLCSVGDRGNTEAFFGQGTRLTVV.

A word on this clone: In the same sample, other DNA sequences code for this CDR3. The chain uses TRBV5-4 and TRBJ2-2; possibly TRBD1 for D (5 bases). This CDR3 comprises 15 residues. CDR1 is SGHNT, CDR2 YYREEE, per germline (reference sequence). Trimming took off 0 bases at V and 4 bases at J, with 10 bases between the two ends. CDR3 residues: CASSLGGRVTGELFF. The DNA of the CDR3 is TGTGCCAGCAGCTTGGGGGGCAGGGTCACCGGGGAGCTGTTTTTT.

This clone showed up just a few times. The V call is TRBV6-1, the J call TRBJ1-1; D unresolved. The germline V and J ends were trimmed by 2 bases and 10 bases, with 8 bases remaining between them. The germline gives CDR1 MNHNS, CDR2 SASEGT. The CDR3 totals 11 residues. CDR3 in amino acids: CASSESRGAFF. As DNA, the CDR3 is TGTGCCAGCAGTGAATCTCGGGGAGCTTTCTTT.

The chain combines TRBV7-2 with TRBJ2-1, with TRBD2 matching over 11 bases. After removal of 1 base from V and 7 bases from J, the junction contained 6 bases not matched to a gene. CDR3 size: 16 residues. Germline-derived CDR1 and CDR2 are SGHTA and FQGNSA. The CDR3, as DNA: TGTGCCAGCAGCTTAGTAACTAGCGGGAGTAAAAATGAGCAGTTCTTC. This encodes CASSLVTSGSKNEQFF.

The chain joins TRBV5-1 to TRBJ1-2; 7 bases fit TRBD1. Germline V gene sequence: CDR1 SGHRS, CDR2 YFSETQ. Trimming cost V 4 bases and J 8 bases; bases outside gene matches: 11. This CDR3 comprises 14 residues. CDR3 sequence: CASSQWGRTGGYTF. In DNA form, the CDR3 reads TGCGCCAGCAGCCAGTGGGGTCGGACAGGAGGCTACACCTTC.

In nucleotides, the CDR3 is TGTGCCAGCGGGAGGGGACTAGCGTACGAGCAGTACTTC. Its protein is CASGRGLAYEQYF. The V and J genes are TRBV7-8 and TRBJ2-7; TRBD2 matches at 10 bases. Per germline, CDR1 SGHVS and CDR2 FQNEAQ. The CDR3 loop spans 13 amino acids. J gave up 4 bases and V 8 bases, and 5 bases lay outside the gene matches.

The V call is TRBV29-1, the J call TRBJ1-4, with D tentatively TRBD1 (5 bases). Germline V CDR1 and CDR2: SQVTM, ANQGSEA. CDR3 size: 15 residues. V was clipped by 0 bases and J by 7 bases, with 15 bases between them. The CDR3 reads CSVEEGRGFGEKLFF. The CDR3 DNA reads TGCAGCGTTGAAGAAGGGAGGGGATTCGGTGAAAAACTGTTTTTT.

The chain's CDR3 is CASSQVRGRGAFF. The CDR3 nucleotides read TGTGCCAGCAGCCAAGTCAGGGGGCGAGGAGCTTTCTTT. This chain uses TRBV14 with TRBJ1-1; 8 bases line up with TRBD1. V lost 1 base to trimming and J lost 10 bases; unmatched junction nucleotides: 5. The CDR3 contains 13 residues. Germline CDR1 is SGHDN and CDR2 is FVKESK.

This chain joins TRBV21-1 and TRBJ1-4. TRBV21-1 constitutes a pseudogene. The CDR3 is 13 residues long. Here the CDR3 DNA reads TGTGCCAGCAGCACCCAACGGGAGGAAAAACTGTTTTTT. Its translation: CASSTQREEKLFF.

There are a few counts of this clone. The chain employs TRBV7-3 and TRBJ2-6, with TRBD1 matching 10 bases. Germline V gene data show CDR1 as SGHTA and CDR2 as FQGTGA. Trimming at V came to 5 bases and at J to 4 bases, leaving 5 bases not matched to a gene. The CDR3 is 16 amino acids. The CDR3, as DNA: TGTGCCAGCAGCACCGGGACAGGGGCCGGGGCCAACGTCCTGACTTTC. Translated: CASSTGTGAGANVLTF.

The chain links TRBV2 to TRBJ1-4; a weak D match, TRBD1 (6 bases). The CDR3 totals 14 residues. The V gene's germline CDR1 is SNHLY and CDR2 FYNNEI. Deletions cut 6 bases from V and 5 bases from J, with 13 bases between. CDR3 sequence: CASRTDSFNEKLFF. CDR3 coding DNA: TGTGCCAGCAGGACGGACAGTTTCAATGAAAAACTGTTTTTT.

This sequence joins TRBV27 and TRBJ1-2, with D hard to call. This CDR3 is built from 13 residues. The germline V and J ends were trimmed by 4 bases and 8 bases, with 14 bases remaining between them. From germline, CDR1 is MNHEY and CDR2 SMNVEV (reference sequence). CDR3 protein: CASSSISSLGYTF. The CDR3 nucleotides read TGTGCCAGCAGTTCAATTTCCTCGTTGGGCTACACCTTC.

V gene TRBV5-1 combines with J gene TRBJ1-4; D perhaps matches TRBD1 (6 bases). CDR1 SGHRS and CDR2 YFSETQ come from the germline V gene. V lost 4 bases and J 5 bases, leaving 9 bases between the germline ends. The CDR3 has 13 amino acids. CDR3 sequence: CASSRQANEKLFF. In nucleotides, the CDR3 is TGCGCCAGCAGCCGACAGGCAAATGAAAAACTGTTTTTT.

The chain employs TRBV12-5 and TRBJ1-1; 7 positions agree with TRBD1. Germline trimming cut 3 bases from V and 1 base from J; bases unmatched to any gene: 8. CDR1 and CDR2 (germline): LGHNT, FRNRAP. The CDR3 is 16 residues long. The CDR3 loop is CASGLAPRTGNTEAFF. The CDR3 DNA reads TGTGCTAGTGGTTTAGCACCTCGGACAGGGAACACTGAAGCTTTCTTT. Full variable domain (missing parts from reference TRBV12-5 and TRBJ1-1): DARVTQTPRHKVTEMGQEVTMRCQPILGHNTVFWYRQTMMQGLELLAYFRNRAPLDDSGMPKDRFSAEMPDATLATLKIQPSEPRDSAVYFCASGLAPRTGNTEAFFGQGTRLTVV.

CDR3 in amino acids: CASRGDRGVFDYGYTF. CDR3 coding DNA: TGTGCCAGCAGGGGGGACAGGGGAGTCTTCGACTATGGCTACACCTTC. This sequence joins TRBV2 and TRBJ1-2; 10 bases match TRBD1. The V gene's germline CDR1 is SNHLY and CDR2 FYNNEI. This CDR3 has 16 amino acids. V lost 6 bases, J lost 3 bases, and 10 bases stayed unmatched.

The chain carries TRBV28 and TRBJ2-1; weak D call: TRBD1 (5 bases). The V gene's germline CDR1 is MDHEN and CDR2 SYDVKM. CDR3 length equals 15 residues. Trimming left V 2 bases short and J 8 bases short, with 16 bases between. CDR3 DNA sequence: TGTGCCAGCAGTTTAACGTCAGGGCTTATGCATGAGCAGTTCTTC. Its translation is CASSLTSGLMHEQFF.

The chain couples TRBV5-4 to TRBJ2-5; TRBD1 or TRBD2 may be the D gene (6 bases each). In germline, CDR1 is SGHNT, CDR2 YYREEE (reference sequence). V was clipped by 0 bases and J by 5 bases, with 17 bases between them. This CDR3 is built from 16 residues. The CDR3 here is CASSLAIGLGGETQYF. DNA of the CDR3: TGTGCCAGCAGCTTGGCCATTGGGCTAGGGGGGGAGACCCAGTACTTC.

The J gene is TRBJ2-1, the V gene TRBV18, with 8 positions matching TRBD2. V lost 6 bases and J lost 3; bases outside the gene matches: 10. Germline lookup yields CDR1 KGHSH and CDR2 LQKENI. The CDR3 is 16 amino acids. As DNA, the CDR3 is TGTGCCAGCTCCCCCTCCCCCCTAGCGGGCTACAATGAGCAGTTCTTC. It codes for CASSPSPLAGYNEQFF.